These T cell receptor beta chains were read from a single sample in a study of a mutant IDH1 vaccine in newly diagnosed glioma. Their target antigens are unknown. TCRdb keeps only in-frame clones here, not all; method: immunoSEQ multiplex PCR. This table holds tens of thousands of clones, almost 65% found once. Sequenced material: peripheral blood mononuclear cells (PBMCs), taken from a glioma patient whose treatment included an IDH1 peptide vaccine. All receptors come from a man aged 35-49 years with glioma. Some clones in this sample may be carry-over from other donors' samples. The CDR3 runs from the conserved cysteine through the conserved F or W. A D gene is named only where the DNA matches it firmly. Some rows have no size entry. The others give once, few or many, or a class for an expanded clone.

CDR3 | DNA | V | D | J | size
CASGDRDRIRALHF | TGTGCCAGCGGGGACAGGGATAGAATTCGAGCCCTCCACTTT | TRBV27 | TRBD1 | TRBJ1-6 | NA
CASSWGTRTRETQYF | TGCGCCAGCAGCTGGGGGACTAGAACGAGGGAGACCCAGTACTTC | TRBV5-1 | TRBD2 | TRBJ2-5 | few
CASSESESSYNEQFF | TGTGCCAGCAGTGAGTCAGAGAGCTCCTACAATGAGCAGTTCTTC | TRBV6-1 | NA | TRBJ2-1 | NA
CASSQGRVETQYF | TGTGCCAGTAGCCAGGGGCGGGTGGAGACCCAGTACTTC | TRBV19 | NA | TRBJ2-5 | NA
CASSVGYTDTQYF | TGTGCCAGCAGTGTAGGCTACACAGATACGCAGTATTTT | TRBV2 | NA | TRBJ2-3 | few
CSVSQGAGGNQPQHF | TGCAGCGTCTCCCAGGGGGCAGGGGGCAATCAGCCCCAGCATTTT | TRBV29-1 | TRBD1 | TRBJ1-5 | NA
CASSVLAGDRDTQYF | TGTGCCAGCAGCGTACTAGCGGGGGATAGGGATACGCAGTATTTT | TRBV11-2 | TRBD2 | TRBJ2-3 | once
CASSIAGGYEQFF | TGTGCCAGTAGTATAGCGGGGGGATACGAGCAGTTCTTC | TRBV19 | TRBD2 | TRBJ2-1 | few
CASSLGMNQGYEQYF | TGTGCCAGCAGTTTAGGGATGAACCAGGGCTACGAGCAGTACTTC | TRBV27 | NA | TRBJ2-7 | NA
CASSATSVYAGELFF | TGTGCCAGCAGCGCGACTAGCGTATACGCCGGGGAGCTGTTTTTT | TRBV5-8 | TRBD2 | TRBJ2-2 | NA
CASSEATGDTQYF | TGTGCCAGCAGTGAAGCGACGGGAGATACGCAGTATTTT | TRBV6-1 | NA | TRBJ2-3 | NA
CASSVLSIKPGLAGGANTGELFF | TGTGCCAGCAGCGTACTATCTATCAAACCGGGACTAGCGGGGGGGGCGAACACCGGGGAGCTGTTTTTT | TRBV9 | TRBD2 | TRBJ2-2 | NA
CASSDPGGSYEQYF | TGTGCCAGCAGTGATCCAGGGGGCTCCTACGAGCAGTACTTC | TRBV2 | TRBD1 | TRBJ2-7 | NA
CASSAGHSTNEKLFF | TGTGCCAGCAGTGCGGGACATTCAACTAATGAAAAACTGTTTTTT | TRBV25-1 | NA | TRBJ1-4 | NA
CASSSPYEQYF | TGCGCCAGCAGCTCGCCATACGAGCAGTACTTC | TRBV5-1 | NA | TRBJ2-7 | NA
CASSTAHIAGDEAFF | TGCGCCAGCAGTACTGCTCACATCGCAGGGGATGAAGCTTTCTTT | TRBV4-1 | NA | TRBJ1-1 | once
CASSGYENEKLFF | TGCGCCAGCAGTGGATATGAAAATGAAAAACTGTTTTTT | TRBV4-1 | NA | TRBJ1-4 | NA
CASSLASGTGTAFF | TGTGCCAGCAGCTTAGCGAGTGGGACAGGGACAGCTTTCTTT | TRBV7-6 | TRBD1 | TRBJ1-1 | NA
CASTGGGYTGELFF | TGTGCCAGCACTGGAGGGGGGTACACCGGGGAGCTGTTTTTT | TRBV6-5 | NA | TRBJ2-2 | NA
CASSLVGTNEKLFF | TGTGCCAGCAGTTTAGTGGGGACTAATGAAAAACTGTTTTTT | TRBV27 | NA | TRBJ1-4 | once
CSVEATGPQRGYGYTF | TGCAGCGTTGAGGCGACAGGGCCCCAACGGGGCTATGGCTACACCTTC | TRBV29-1 | TRBD1 | TRBJ1-2 | once
CASSEWAGGGQPQHF | TGTGCCAGCAGTGAATGGGCAGGGGGCGGTCAGCCCCAGCATTTT | TRBV6-1 | TRBD1 | TRBJ1-5 | few
CASSSTGITEAFF | TGTGCCAGCAGCTCGACAGGGATCACTGAAGCTTTCTTT | TRBV11-2 | TRBD1 | TRBJ1-1 | NA
CSVEVPDRESYEQYF | TGCAGCGTTGAAGTCCCAGACAGAGAGTCCTACGAGCAGTACTTC | TRBV29-1 | NA | TRBJ2-7 | NA
CASSSTPIETQYF | TGTGCCAGCAGTTCGACGCCAATAGAGACCCAGTACTTC | TRBV25-1 | NA | TRBJ2-5 | few
CASSPLPLDGQETQYF | TGTGCCAGCAGCCCACTACCCCTGGACGGACAAGAGACCCAGTACTTC | TRBV4-2 | NA | TRBJ2-5 | NA
CATSRAKGSGSPLHF | TGTGCCACCAGCAGAGCTAAGGGGAGTGGGTCACCCCTCCACTTT | TRBV15 | NA | TRBJ1-6 | NA
CASSTGTGLYGYTF | TGTGCCAGCAGTACCGGGACAGGTCTCTATGGCTACACCTTC | TRBV2 | TRBD1 | TRBJ1-2 | NA
CASSGSGQSGRQPQHF | TGTGCCAGCAGTGGTTCCGGACAGTCGGGACGCCAGCCCCAGCATTTT | TRBV6-1 | NA | TRBJ1-5 | NA
CASSSGGQGGRVEKLFF | TGTGCCAGCAGTTCGGGCGGGCAAGGGGGGCGAGTTGAAAAACTGTTTTTT | TRBV5-4 | NA | TRBJ1-4 | NA
CASSFGQGLFTDTQYF | TGTGCCAGCAGCTTCGGACAGGGCCTTTTCACAGATACGCAGTATTTT | TRBV7-9 | TRBD1 | TRBJ2-3 | NA
CASSEVASRTYEQYF | TGTGCCAGCAGTGAAGTAGCTAGCAGAACCTACGAGCAGTACTTC | TRBV6-1 | NA | TRBJ2-7 | NA
CASTAPNGGSEQYF | TGTGCCAGCACCGCCCCGAACGGGGGGTCCGAGCAGTACTTC | TRBV6-5 | TRBD2 | TRBJ2-7 | NA
CASRAGQGFVQETQYF | TGCGCCAGCAGGGCTGGACAGGGTTTTGTCCAAGAGACCCAGTACTTC | TRBV5-1 | TRBD1 | TRBJ2-5 | NA
CASSNRDGSYEQYF | TGTGCCAGCAGTAACCGGGACGGATCCTACGAGCAGTACTTC | TRBV6-5 | NA | TRBJ2-7 | few
CASRNTGGSRKGGYGYTF | TGTGCCAGTCGAAACACTGGGGGCAGTCGAAAAGGGGGCTATGGCTACACCTTC | TRBV19 | NA | TRBJ1-2 | few
CASSPIRRGPGNTIYF | TGTGCCAGCAGCCCCATCCGCCGGGGTCCTGGAAACACCATATATTTT | TRBV7-9 | NA | TRBJ1-3 | NA
CASNPPVGNTEAFF | TGTGCCAGCAATCCCCCAGTCGGGAACACTGAAGCTTTCTTT | TRBV2 | NA | TRBJ1-1 | NA
CSVGGASTDTQYF | TGCAGCGTTGGAGGCGCATCCACAGATACGCAGTATTTT | TRBV29-1 | NA | TRBJ2-3 | NA